This T cell receptor beta chain emerged from a study of blood T cells in healthy people across ages. General study points: Long-lived donors carried more naive CD4+ cells and greater diversity than aged donors.

A word on this clonotype: Its antigen is currently unknown.

CDR1 ENHRY and CDR2 SYGVKD come from the germline V gene. This CDR3 region has 16 residues. It was with a sample-barcoded 5' primer and a J-beta primer mix that a second PCR of roughly 6 to 12 cycles was run. The authors tagged each cDNA molecule using a template-switch adaptor with 12 random nucleotides. TCRdb re-derived calls from the 5' RACE reads in MiXCR, one entry per CDR3 protein. Here the sample spans some 640,000 distinct CDR3 sequences, 45% to 50% being singletons. V gene TRBV10-3 combines with J gene TRBJ2-4; 7 nucleotides agree with TRBD2. The end of the DNA is better explained by TRBJ2-5, so the J call may be wrong. The sequence came from a woman in her sixties or seventies in good health. Sequencing was performed on blood. In DNA, the CDR3 is TGTGCCATCAGTGAGTCGATCGGCGGGAGCGATGAGACCCAGTACTTC. This codes for CAISESIGGSDETQYF.